This T cell receptor (beta chain) was captured in a study of identical twins. Using its own MiXCR run on the 5' RACE reads, TCRdb lists one record per CDR3 protein. This table has 500,000 or so distinct CDR3 sequences, around 15% appearing once. These same data were also listed under a study on yellow fever vaccine responses in identical twins.

The sample comprised CD4+ T cells sorted from blood. The sequence was collected from a woman aged 18-30 years in good health.

The DNA of the CDR3 is TGTGCCAGCAGCCTTAATCCGGACAATGAGCAGTTCTTC. Its translation is CASSLNPDNEQFF. The genes are TRBV4-2 and TRBJ2-1; D is uncertain. V lost 4 bases to trimming and J lost 5 bases, with 9 bases between them. This CDR3 is 13 amino acids long. Germline assignment: CDR1 LGHNA and CDR2 YNFKEQ.